Listed below are T cell receptor beta chains from one sample, sequenced in a study of T cells in Graves' hyperthyroidism and ophthalmopathy. TCRdb passed the multiplex PCR reads through MiXCR, listing each CDR3 protein once. Of 300,000 to 450,000 distinct CDR3 sequences listed, approximately 14% are singletons. Sequences were obtained from blood. These TCRs come from a young woman with Graves' ophthalmopathy. The CDR3 runs from the conserved cysteine through the conserved F or W. A D gene is named only where the DNA matches it firmly. Size values are once, few and many counts, or a class for expanded clones, and some rows have none.

V gene: TRBV12-3/TRBV12-4
J gene: TRBJ2-3
clone size: few
D gene: .
CDR3 DNA: TGTGCCAGCAGTTTGACGCCGACGACAGATACGCAGTATTTT
CDR3 protein: CASSLTPTTDTQYF

V gene: TRBV18
J gene: TRBJ1-1
clone size: many
D gene: .
CDR3 DNA: TGTGCCAGCTCACCACTGCAGGCCGAAGCTTTCTTT
CDR3 protein: CASSPLQAEAFF

V gene: TRBV3-1
J gene: TRBJ2-1
clone size: many
D gene: TRBD2
CDR3 DNA: TGTGCCAGCAGCCAAGACGCTACTAGCGGGGGTCTTACCTACAATGAGCAGTTCTTC
CDR3 protein: CASSQDATSGGLTYNEQFF

V gene: TRBV7-2
J gene: TRBJ2-1
clone size: few
D gene: .
CDR3 DNA: TGTGCCAGCAACTCACTGGAGGGAAACGTCAATGAGCAGTTCTTC
CDR3 protein: CASNSLEGNVNEQFF

V gene: TRBV18
J gene: TRBJ1-2
clone size: many
D gene: .
CDR3 DNA: TGTGCCAGCTCACCGTCCATGAGCGACTATGGCTACACCTTC
CDR3 protein: CASSPSMSDYGYTF

V gene: TRBV6-6
J gene: TRBJ2-2
clone size: many
D gene: .
CDR3 DNA: TGTGCCAGCAGTTACCTGCCTGGGACCGGGGAGCTGTTTTTT
CDR3 protein: CASSYLPGTGELFF

V gene: TRBV4-2
J gene: TRBJ1-1
clone size: many
D gene: .
CDR3 DNA: TGTGCCAGCAGCCAAGGCCCCCCGGGCACTGAAGCTTTCTTT
CDR3 protein: CASSQGPPGTEAFF

V gene: TRBV24-1
J gene: TRBJ2-2
clone size: many
D gene: TRBD2
CDR3 DNA: TGTGCCACCAGTGATCCCTGGGCTAGCGGGAGGGACGCGAACACCGGGGAGCTGTTTTTT
CDR3 protein: CATSDPWASGRDANTGELFF

V gene: TRBV5-1
J gene: TRBJ1-5
clone size: many
D gene: TRBD1
CDR3 DNA: TGCGCCAGCAGCTTGGGGACAGGTCGACGACAGCCCCAGCATTTT
CDR3 protein: CASSLGTGRRQPQHF

V gene: TRBV2
J gene: TRBJ1-6
clone size: many
D gene: TRBD1
CDR3 DNA: TGTGCCAGCAGTGAATGGGGACAGGGTAGTTCACCCCTCCACTTT
CDR3 protein: CASSEWGQGSSPLHF

V gene: TRBV2
J gene: TRBJ1-2
clone size: many
D gene: .
CDR3 DNA: TGTGCCAGCAGTGAAGGGACAGACTATGGCTACACCTTC
CDR3 protein: CASSEGTDYGYTF

V gene: TRBV6-1
J gene: TRBJ2-6
clone size: .
D gene: .
CDR3 DNA: TGTGCCAGCAGTGACCACGCCGGGTCTGGGGCCAACGCCCTGACTTTC
CDR3 protein: CASSDHAGSGANALTF

V gene: TRBV27
J gene: TRBJ2-6
clone size: many
D gene: .
CDR3 DNA: TGTGCCAGCACCTTGACGGGGTTTGGGGCCAACGTCCTGACTTTC
CDR3 protein: CASTLTGFGANVLTF

V gene: TRBV24-1
J gene: TRBJ2-3
clone size: .
D gene: TRBD1
CDR3 DNA: TGTGCCACCAGTGATTCGCGACAGGGAGCAGATACGCAGTATTTT
CDR3 protein: CATSDSRQGADTQYF

V gene: TRBV19
J gene: TRBJ1-2
clone size: .
D gene: TRBD1
CDR3 DNA: TGTGCCAGTAGGCAAGGCACAGGGGCCATCTATGGCTACACCTTC
CDR3 protein: CASRQGTGAIYGYTF

V gene: TRBV24-1
J gene: TRBJ1-1
clone size: few
D gene: .
CDR3 DNA: TGTGCCACCAGTGATTTTATCTGGTTGTGCACGAGACAGGCTAAGAACACTGAAGCTTTCTTT
CDR3 protein: CATSDFIWLCTRQAKNTEAFF

V gene: TRBV27
J gene: TRBJ2-1
clone size: many
D gene: TRBD2
CDR3 DNA: TGTGCCAGCAGCCCCGGACTAGCGGGGGCCCTAGTCTACAATGAGCAGTTCTTC
CDR3 protein: CASSPGLAGALVYNEQFF

V gene: TRBV5-1
J gene: TRBJ2-1
clone size: many
D gene: TRBD1
CDR3 DNA: TGCGCCAGCAGCTCCCTGGGACAGGAGATTGAGCAGTTCTTC
CDR3 protein: CASSSLGQEIEQFF

V gene: TRBV12-3/TRBV12-4
J gene: TRBJ1-5
clone size: many
D gene: .
CDR3 DNA: TGTGCCAGCAGTTTTCACGGGAGCAATCAGCCCCAGCATTTT
CDR3 protein: CASSFHGSNQPQHF

V gene: TRBV2
J gene: TRBJ2-7
clone size: .
D gene: .
CDR3 DNA: TGTGCCAGCAGCCCCGACAAGTACTCCTACGAGCAGTACTTC
CDR3 protein: CASSPDKYSYEQYF

V gene: TRBV20-1
J gene: TRBJ2-5
clone size: .
D gene: TRBD2
CDR3 DNA: TGCAGTGCTAGAGACCGACTAGCGGAGCTTCAAGAGACCCAGTACTTC
CDR3 protein: CSARDRLAELQETQYF

V gene: TRBV27
J gene: TRBJ2-7
clone size: many
D gene: .
CDR3 DNA: TGTGCCAGCAGGTCGCAGATTTACGAGCAGTACTTC
CDR3 protein: CASRSQIYEQYF

V gene: TRBV12-3/TRBV12-4
J gene: TRBJ1-1
clone size: many
D gene: .
CDR3 DNA: TGTGCCAGCAGTTTTGGGATCCTGAACACTGAAGCTTTCTTT
CDR3 protein: CASSFGILNTEAFF